This entry describes one T cell receptor beta chain. What it binds is unknown. One junction end disagrees with the germline gene, perhaps due to a read error. cDNA libraries for TCR beta contained unique molecular identifiers. The authors obtained approximately 540,000 cDNA molecules from approximately 1 to 10 million T cells. Via MiXCR, TCRdb re-called the PCR reads, giving one row per CDR3 protein. The sample lists some 890,000 distinct CDR3 sequences, around 53% occurring once. The record originates from a study of post-analysis software for immune sequencing data. About the research overall: Relapsing-remitting, secondary progressive and progressive-relapsing multiple sclerosis courses were included. Study-level points and caveats: The F measure placed samples prepared in the same batch into strongly shared clusters. Versus controls, multiple sclerosis patients showed significantly lower diversity (normalized Chao1). Relative to controls, patients had 4 or 5 TRBV segments at higher frequency, with TRBV5-6, TRBV5-1 and TRBV20-1 among these.

This CDR3 is built from 15 residues. In germline, CDR1 is SGHRS, CDR2 YFSETQ. This receptor was identified in a girl aged 10 to 17 with multiple sclerosis. V and J are TRBV5-1 and TRBJ2-1; D not resolved. What was sequenced was blood. The CDR3 coding sequence is TGCGCCAGTAGCTTCCCCCCAAGACCCTACAATGAGCAGTTCTTC. As protein: CASSFPPRPYNEQFF.